The present entry profiles one TCR beta chain with its context. The table came from immunoSEQ multiplex PCR; TCRdb's copy has only in-frame clones and leaves some out. Of about 200,000 clones in the sample, more than 75% are singletons; the top ten hold around 8%. The data stem from a study of blood T cell repertoires in COVID-19. In germline, CDR1 is MNHEY, CDR2 SMNVEV (reference sequence). V was pared by 6 bases and J by 4 bases, with 5 bases of the junction left unmatched. The CDR3 contains 14 residues. Sequenced input: peripheral blood. This sequence was found in a woman aged 80 or older with COVID-19, enrolled during active disease. This chain joins TRBV27 and TRBJ2-2; 7 nucleotides line up with TRBD1. The CDR3: CASRRQGGTGELFF. CDR3 nucleotides: TGTGCCAGCAGAAGACAGGGCGGCACCGGGGAGCTGTTTTTT.